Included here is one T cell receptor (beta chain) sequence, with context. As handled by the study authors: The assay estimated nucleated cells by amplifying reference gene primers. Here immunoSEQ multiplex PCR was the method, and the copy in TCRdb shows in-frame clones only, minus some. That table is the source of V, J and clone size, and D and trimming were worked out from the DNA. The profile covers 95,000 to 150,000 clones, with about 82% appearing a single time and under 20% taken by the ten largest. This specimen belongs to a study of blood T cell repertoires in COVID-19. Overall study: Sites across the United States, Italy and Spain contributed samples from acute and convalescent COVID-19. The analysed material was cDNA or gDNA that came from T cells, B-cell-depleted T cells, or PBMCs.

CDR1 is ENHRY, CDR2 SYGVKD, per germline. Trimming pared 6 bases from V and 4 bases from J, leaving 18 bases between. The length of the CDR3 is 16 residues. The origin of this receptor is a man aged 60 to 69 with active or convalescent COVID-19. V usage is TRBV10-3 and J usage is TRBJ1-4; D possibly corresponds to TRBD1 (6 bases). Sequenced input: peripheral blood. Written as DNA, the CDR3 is TGTGCCATCAGCCCCGCTGGGACAATTGATAATGAAAAACTGTTTTTT. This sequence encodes CAISPAGTIDNEKLFF.